These 16 T cell receptor beta chains were sequenced from one sample in a study of blood T cell dynamics during melanoma immunotherapy. Time point indicated: pre-treatment baseline. Profiled with immunoSEQ multiplex PCR; TCRdb holds only in-frame clones, not every one. In the table there are over 10,000 clones, roughly 89% of which are singletons. Sequencing used blood, obtained from a patient treated with checkpoint blockade. The source is a human donor with melanoma.

CDR3 sequence reads: CASSLGGLFEKLFF. The CDR3 DNA follows: TGTGCCAGCTCGCTAGGGGGGCTGTTTGAAAAACTGTTTTTT. The genes are TRBV7-9 and TRBJ1-4, with D possibly matching TRBD1 (6 bases). This CDR3 contains 14 residues. Deletions cut 8 bases from V and 7 bases from J, with 17 bases between. Germline V gives CDR1 SEHNR, CDR2 FQNEAQ (reference sequence).

The rearrangement links TRBV2 to TRBJ1-1; 8 bases line up with TRBD1. The CDR3 spans 15 residues. V was pared by 7 bases and J by 2 bases, with 9 bases of the junction left unmatched. Germline CDR1 SNHLY, CDR2 FYNNEI. The CDR3 loop is CASKIQGVLNTEAFF. CDR3 coding DNA: TGTGCCAGCAAGATACAGGGGGTACTAAACACTGAAGCTTTCTTT.

This clone was recorded once. J is TRBJ2-3 and V is TRBV2; 7 bases fit TRBD2. Germline trimming cut 6 bases from V and 5 bases from J; bases unmatched to any gene: 8. There are 14 residues in the CDR3. CDR1 SNHLY and CDR2 FYNNEI come from the germline V gene. The CDR3, as DNA: TGTGCCAGCAGGGTTAGCGGGTCCGGAGATACGCAGTATTTT. This encodes CASRVSGSGDTQYF.

The rearrangement uses TRBV7-2 and TRBJ1-1; no definite D call. Germline loops: CDR1 SGHTA, CDR2 FQGNSA. The V gene lost 5 bases and the J gene lost 6 bases, with 13 bases spanning the gap. The CDR3 is 13 residues long. DNA for the CDR3: TGTGCCAGCAGCCCGATGGTGGGCGCTGAAGCTTTCTTT. This translates into CASSPMVGAEAFF.

The chain recombines TRBV6-1 with TRBJ1-5; D gene ambiguous. Germline V gene lookup returns CDR1 MNHNS and CDR2 SASEGT. The V end lost 1 base, the J end lost 9 bases, and 13 bases lay between the germline ends. The CDR3 contains 14 residues. CDR3 nucleotides: TGTGCCAGCAGTGAAGGCAACACTAGGCTGCCCCAGCATTTT. This codes for CASSEGNTRLPQHF.

The chain carries TRBV18 and TRBJ1-5, with D possibly TRBD1 on 5 matching bases. The germline V gene encodes CDR1 KGHSH and CDR2 LQKENI. Trimming took off 6 bases at V and 10 bases at J, with 13 bases between the two ends. The CDR3 extends over 12 amino acids. As DNA, the CDR3 is TGTGCCAGCTCCCTTGACAGCCTCCCCCAGCATTTT. Protein: CASSLDSLPQHF. Complete variable domain (other parts from reference TRBV18 and TRBJ1-5): NAGVMQNPRHLVRRRGQEARLRCSPMKGHSHVYWYRQLPEEGLKFMVYLQKENIIDESGMPKERFSAEFPKEGPSILRIQQVVRGDSAAYFCASSLDSLPQHFGDGTRLSIL.

The J gene is TRBJ2-6, the V gene TRBV11-2; D perhaps matches TRBD2 (7 bases). The CDR3 length is 17 residues. V was cut by 5 bases and J by 0 bases, with 14 bases left in between. The germline V gene encodes CDR1 SGHAT and CDR2 FQNNGV. The CDR3 is CASSPRGGASGANVLTF. For the CDR3, the DNA is TGTGCCAGCAGCCCCCGTGGGGGGGCCTCTGGGGCCAACGTCCTGACTTTC.

This chain connects TRBV5-1 to TRBJ2-2; TRBD2 might be the D (5 bases). The length of the CDR3 is 15 residues. V was clipped by 7 bases and J by 3 bases, with 16 bases between them. The germline V gene encodes CDR1 SGHRS and CDR2 YFSETQ. The CDR3 protein is CASVPLDGYTGELFF. CDR3 sequence (DNA): TGCGCCAGCGTCCCACTAGACGGATACACCGGGGAGCTGTTTTTT.

The rearrangement links TRBV5-1 to TRBJ2-7; D is unclear. The CDR3 totals 15 residues. With 2 bases removed from V and 0 bases from J, the gap between germline ends came to 12 bases. Germline lookup yields CDR1 SGHRS and CDR2 YFSETQ. The CDR3 reads CASSFLDGNSYEQYF. The CDR3 DNA follows: TGCGCCAGCAGCTTCTTAGACGGAAACTCCTACGAGCAGTACTTC.

The chain links TRBV30 to TRBJ1-4, with a possible D match to TRBD1 (6 bases). Germline V CDR1 and CDR2: GTSNPN, SVGIG (reference sequence). V was shortened by 8 bases and J by 0 bases, with 16 bases between the two germline ends. This CDR3 comprises 15 residues. For the CDR3, the DNA is TGTGCCGCACAGGGACCTGAAGCAACTAATGAAAAACTGTTTTTT. Protein sequence: CAAQGPEATNEKLFF.

V gene TRBV7-6 combines with J gene TRBJ2-3; TRBD2 agrees at 11 bases. This CDR3 spans 15 amino acids. With V trimmed by 6 bases and J by 7 bases, 9 bases remained unmatched. Germline CDR1 reads SGHVS; CDR2 reads FNYEAQ. The CDR3 nucleotides are TGTGCCAGCAGTTTAACTAGCGGGAGATCAAATACGCAGTATTTT. Its protein product is CASSLTSGRSNTQYF.

This clone showed up just a few times. The V and J genes are TRBV7-2 and TRBJ2-7; D unclear. The CDR3 has 15 residues. The V gene's germline CDR1 is SGHTA and CDR2 FQGNSA. Trimming shortened V by 0 bases and J by 3 bases, and 12 bases separated the two germline ends. The CDR3 loop is CASSLAHGGNYEQYF. The CDR3 region has the DNA TGTGCCAGCAGCTTAGCGCACGGCGGCAACTACGAGCAGTACTTC.

This sequence joins TRBV18 and TRBJ1-5; 8 nucleotides match TRBD1. The CDR3 contains 15 residues. With V trimmed by 5 bases and J by 2 bases, 5 bases remained unmatched. Germline CDR1 is KGHSH and CDR2 is LQKENI. CDR3 region: CASSSDREGNQPQHF. The CDR3 DNA follows: TGTGCCAGCTCATCGGACAGGGAAGGCAATCAGCCCCAGCATTTT. Based on the CDR3 plus reference TRBV18 and TRBJ1-5, the full variable domain is NAGVMQNPRHLVRRRGQEARLRCSPMKGHSHVYWYRQLPEEGLKFMVYLQKENIIDESGMPKERFSAEFPKEGPSILRIQQVVRGDSAAYFCASSSDREGNQPQHFGDGTRLSIL.

This clone came up once. CDR3 in amino acids: CASSWVNRGLSTDTQYF. CDR3 DNA: TGTGCCAGCAGTTGGGTTAACAGGGGGCTCAGCACAGATACGCAGTATTTT. The chain joins TRBV28 to TRBJ2-3, with 9 positions matching TRBD1. This CDR3 is built from 17 residues. Unmatched junction bases numbered 8, after V lost 4 bases and J lost 0 bases. Germline CDR1 and CDR2: MDHEN and SYDVKM.

V and J are TRBV28 and TRBJ1-2, with 7 positions matching TRBD1. In germline, CDR1 is MDHEN, CDR2 SYDVKM. Germline trimming cut 7 bases from V and 0 bases from J; bases unmatched to any gene: 8. CDR3 size: 15 residues. CDR3 coding DNA: TGTGCCAGCATCGATGACAGGGAGGCTAACTATGGCTACACCTTC. It specifies CASIDDREANYGYTF.

The genes are TRBV28 and TRBJ1-1; D call uncertain. Germline V lookup: CDR1 MDHEN, CDR2 SYDVKM. V was clipped by 8 bases and J by 6 bases, with 16 bases between them. This CDR3 contains 13 residues. The CDR3 spells CASHFFESSEAFF. The CDR3 coding sequence is TGTGCCAGCCATTTTTTCGAGAGTTCTGAAGCTTTCTTT.